A single sample gave rise to the 20 T cell receptor beta chains below, sequenced in a study of CD4 T cells in relation to SARS-CoV-2 and coronaviruses. These receptors' targets are unknown. CD4+ T cells from unexposed donors were obtained before the COVID-19 pandemic (2011-2018). CD4+ T cells were isolated from the cells after around eleven days of culture. The repertoire was sequenced with immunoSEQ multiplex PCR; TCRdb's copy has only in-frame clones and lacks some. The sample has tens of thousands of clones, around 72% seen once. Sequencing was done on a sample of CD4+ T cells from PBMCs, cultured in vitro. The receptor source for this set is a human donor in good health.

The rearrangement links TRBV9 to TRBJ2-2, with D possibly being TRBD2 (6 bases). Trimming shortened V by 3 bases and J by 2 bases, and 20 bases separated the two germline ends. CDR1 and CDR2 (germline): SGDLS, YYNGEE. There are 18 residues in the CDR3. The CDR3 coding sequence is TGTGCCAGCAGCGGCGGGGCGGGGCTAGCGAGAAACACCGGGGAGCTGTTTTTT. Amino acids: CASSGGAGLARNTGELFF. Full variable domain (rest looked up from reference TRBV9 and TRBJ2-2): DSGVTQTPKHLITATGQRVTLRCSPRSGDLSVYWYQQSLDQGLQFLIQYYNGEERAKGNILERFSAQQFPDLHSELNLSSLELGDSALYFCASSGGAGLARNTGELFFGEGSRLTVL.

This clone was counted only a few times. As DNA, the CDR3 is TGTGCCAGCAGCCCAATGCCGGGACAGGGGGTTGAAAAACTGTTTTTT. It yields the protein CASSPMPGQGVEKLFF. This rearrangement joins TRBV6-6 to TRBJ1-4, with 11 bases that match TRBD1. With V trimmed by 6 bases and J by 7 bases, 10 bases remained unmatched. The CDR3 length is 16 residues. CDR1 is MNHNY, CDR2 SVGAGI, per germline (reference sequence).

Worth noting for this clone: The DNA is left out, because the CDR3 cannot be placed on it with certainty; the CDR3 is given as TCRdb lists it. The chain couples TRBV5-1 to TRBJ2-1; TRBD2 was called by the table and not checked on the DNA. The germline V gene encodes CDR1 SGHRS and CDR2 YFSETQ. Termini included, the CDR3 measures 16 amino acids. CDR3 sequence reads: CASSSSGFSGYNEQFF.

The sample holds one count of this clone. The chain recombines TRBV11-2 with TRBJ2-5; 7 bases align to TRBD1. After removal of 1 base from V and 5 bases from J, the junction contained 4 bases not matched to a gene. The CDR3 contains 14 residues. Looked up from germline, CDR1 is SGHAT and CDR2 is FQNNGV. This CDR3 is CASSLGQGGETQYF. CDR3 nucleotides: TGTGCCAGCAGCTTAGGACAGGGCGGGGAGACCCAGTACTTC.

This chain links TRBV2 with TRBJ2-2; maybe TRBD2 (7 bases). The CDR3 loop spans 15 amino acids. Per germline, CDR1 SNHLY and CDR2 FYNNEI. V lost 6 bases and J 6 bases, leaving 17 bases between the germline ends. This chain's CDR3 is CASSQARGGAGELFF. CDR3 nucleotide sequence: TGTGCCAGCAGCCAGGCCCGAGGGGGGGCCGGGGAGCTGTTTTTT.

The chain employs TRBV6-2 or TRBV6-3 and TRBJ2-5; TRBD2 might be the D (5 bases). V dropped 2 bases and J dropped 5 bases, with 24 bases sitting between them. CDR1 MNHEY and CDR2 SVGEGT come from the germline V gene. There are 18 residues in the CDR3. CDR3 bases: TGTGCCAGCAGTTACCCATCCAGCGGAACTCTTACGGGGGAGACCCAGTACTTC. It codes for CASSYPSSGTLTGETQYF.

V and J are TRBV3-1 (or the pseudogene TRBV3-2) and TRBJ2-5; 11 nucleotides agree with TRBD1. The length of the CDR3 is 16 residues. V was clipped by 6 bases and J by 5 bases; unmatched bases: 11. CDR1 and CDR2 from the germline V gene are LGHDT and YNNKEL (reference sequence). CDR3 amino acids: CASSNRDRGYSETQYF. CDR3 nucleotide sequence: TGTGCCAGCAGTAACCGGGACAGGGGGTATTCGGAGACCCAGTACTTC.

This sequence joins TRBV7-2 and TRBJ1-1; TRBD1 is a possible D gene (6 bases). V dropped 2 bases and J dropped 2 bases, with 9 bases sitting between them. Germline CDR1 is SGHTA and CDR2 is FQGNSA. The CDR3 is 14 amino acids. The CDR3 reads CASSLTGRNTEAFF. CDR3 DNA: TGTGCCAGCAGCTTAACAGGGCGAAACACTGAAGCTTTCTTT.

V gene TRBV30 combines with J gene TRBJ2-7; 10 bases are a match to TRBD2. The trim removed 0 bases at V and 3 bases at J, leaving 5 bases unmatched. The CDR3 loop spans 15 amino acids. Germline V CDR1 and CDR2: GTSNPN, SVGIG (reference sequence). CDR3: CAWSVRSSGSYEQYF. In DNA form, the CDR3 reads TGTGCCTGGAGTGTACGGTCTAGCGGGAGCTACGAGCAGTACTTC.

The V gene is TRBV7-2, the J gene TRBJ2-5; D remains ambiguous. V lost 3 bases and J 2 bases, leaving 1 base between the germline ends. CDR1 is SGHTA, CDR2 FQGNSA, per germline. The CDR3 consists of 11 residues. CDR3: CASSFQETQYF. The CDR3, as DNA: TGTGCCAGCAGCTTTCAAGAGACCCAGTACTTC. Variable domain in full (rest from reference TRBV7-2 and TRBJ2-5): GAGVSQSPSNKVTEKGKDVELRCDPISGHTALYWYRQSLGQGLEFLIYFQGNSAPDKSGLPSDRFSAERTGGSVSTLTIQRTQQEDSAVYLCASSFQETQYFGPGTRLLVL.

The rearrangement links TRBV11-2 to TRBJ2-1; TRBD1 might be the D (5 bases). Trimming left V 2 bases short and J 8 bases short, with 13 bases between. Germline V gene sequence: CDR1 SGHAT, CDR2 FQNNGV. CDR3 length: 14 amino acids. DNA for the CDR3: TGTGCCAGCAGCTTAAGGGGCGGTGGCGATGAGCAGTTCTTC. Its translation: CASSLRGGGDEQFF.

V gene TRBV11-2 combines with J gene TRBJ2-3, with TRBD2 matching 7 bases. V lost 1 base and J lost 6; bases outside the gene matches: 1. CDR1 is SGHAT and CDR2 is FQNNGV in the germline V gene. This CDR3 contains 13 residues. The CDR3 DNA sequence: TGTGCCAGCAGCTTAGCACTAGCGGATACGCAGTATTTT. It encodes CASSLALADTQYF.

This chain joins TRBV18 and TRBJ2-4, with a tentative D call TRBD1 (6 bases). This CDR3 region has 17 residues. Trimming removed 3 bases from V and 0 bases from J, with 15 bases in between. Germline V CDR1 and CDR2: KGHSH, LQKENI. CDR3 protein: CASSPPPLGGAKNIQYF. The CDR3 DNA reads as TGTGCCAGCTCACCCCCCCCCTTAGGGGGAGCCAAAAACATTCAGTACTTC.

The CDR3: CASSSLGAASGDTQYF. The CDR3 bases are TGTGCCAGCAGCTCCTTAGGGGCCGCCTCAGGGGATACGCAGTATTTT. V usage is TRBV5-6 and J usage is TRBJ2-3, with D maybe TRBD1 (5 bases). The V and J ends lost 3 bases and 6 bases respectively, with 20 bases between them. The CDR3 has 16 residues. The germline V gene encodes CDR1 SGHDT and CDR2 YYEEEE.

This rearrangement joins TRBV7-2 to TRBJ2-3; TRBD2 aligns across 14 bases. V lost 5 bases and J lost 2; bases outside the gene matches: 3. CDR3 length equals 16 residues. Germline assignment: CDR1 SGHTA and CDR2 FQGNSA. CDR3 amino acids: CASSVTSGRVTDTQYF. The CDR3 DNA is TGTGCCAGCAGCGTGACTAGCGGGAGGGTCACAGATACGCAGTATTTT.

The chain joins TRBV19 to TRBJ2-3, with 7 bases lining up with TRBD1. Looked up from germline, CDR1 is LNHDA and CDR2 is SQIVND (reference sequence). V shed 7 bases and J 0 bases; nucleotides not matched to a gene: 7. The CDR3 is 15 amino acids. The CDR3 region is CASKRTGTSTDTQYF. DNA of the CDR3: TGTGCCAGTAAAAGGACAGGTACTAGCACAGATACGCAGTATTTT.

The rearrangement links TRBV20-1 to TRBJ2-2; no definite D call. The CDR3 length is 11 residues. CDR1 is DFQATT, CDR2 SNEGSKA, per germline (reference sequence). V lost 0 bases and J lost 7, with 3 bases in between. The CDR3 bases are TGCAGTGCTAGAGATTTCGGGGAGCTGTTTTTT. Its protein product is CSARDFGELFF.

The V gene is TRBV3-1 (or the pseudogene TRBV3-2), the J gene TRBJ1-1; D gene ambiguous. The CDR3 runs to 14 residues. Trimming stripped 2 bases from V and 1 base from J, with 8 bases between. The germline V gene encodes CDR1 LGHDT and CDR2 YNNKEL (reference sequence). This CDR3 reads CASSQQLPNTEAFF. The CDR3 nucleotides read TGTGCCAGCAGCCAACAGCTGCCGAACACTGAAGCTTTCTTT.

The table lists this clone with a few counts. The chain recombines TRBV5-1 with TRBJ1-3, with D uncertain. From germline, CDR1 is SGHRS and CDR2 YFSETQ. V dropped 0 bases and J dropped 4 bases, with 11 bases sitting between them. The length of the CDR3 is 15 residues. CDR3 sequence (DNA): TGCGCCAGCAGCTTGGGAACACTTCTCGGAAACACCATATATTTT. Its protein is CASSLGTLLGNTIYF. The variable domain in full, with the rest retrieved from reference TRBV5-1 and TRBJ1-3, is KAGVTQTPRYLIKTRGQQVTLSCSPISGHRSVSWYQQTPGQGLQFLFEYFSETQRNKGNFPGRFSGRQFSNSRSEMNVSTLELGDSALYLCASSLGTLLGNTIYFGEGSWLTVV.

This rearrangement joins TRBV7-2 to TRBJ2-1, with TRBD1 matching 8 bases. Looked up from germline, CDR1 is SGHTA and CDR2 is FQGNSA. This CDR3 comprises 14 residues. Trimming removed 1 base from V and 8 bases from J; junction bases left unmatched: 4. CDR3 bases: TGTGCCAGCAGCTTAGGGGACAGGTCAGATGAGCAGTTCTTC. Protein sequence: CASSLGDRSDEQFF.